These 30 T cell receptor beta chains were sequenced from one sample in a study of shared clonotypes between healthy human individuals. Selected positively for CCR7 and CD45RO-negative, naive CD8 cells excluded terminally differentiated effector memory CD45RA+ cells. Assay: immunoSEQ multiplex PCR; the TCRdb copy retains only in-frame clones and omits some. The sample includes under 700,000 clones, around 96% of them seen just once. Sequencing input: naive CD8+ T cells sorted from blood. These receptors were obtained from a woman between 25 and 40 years old in good health.

This clone came up once. The chain joins TRBV30 to TRBJ1-3; a possible D gene is TRBD1 (5 bases). Germline CDR1 reads GTSNPN; CDR2 reads SVGIG (reference sequence). V was clipped by 5 bases and J by 2 bases, with 7 bases between them. There are 12 residues in the CDR3. The chain's CDR3 is CAWGAAGNTIYF. The CDR3 DNA sequence: TGTGCCTGGGGGGCTGCTGGAAACACCATATATTTT.

This chain links TRBV29-1 with TRBJ1-1; D remains unclear. Germline CDR1 reads SQVTM; CDR2 reads ANQGSEA. V gave up 0 bases and J gave up 4 bases, with 9 bases separating them. The CDR3 is 13 amino acids. The CDR3 spells CSVEDPGFTEAFF. The CDR3 nucleotides are TGCAGCGTTGAAGATCCAGGATTCACTGAAGCTTTCTTT.

This clone was recorded once. CDR3 nucleotide sequence: TGCGCCAGCAGCTTGGATCCCGGGAAATCCTACGAGCAGTACTTC. It encodes CASSLDPGKSYEQYF. The chain recombines TRBV5-1 with TRBJ2-7; TRBD2 might be the D (5 bases). V was cut by 0 bases and J by 1 base, with 11 bases left in between. Germline loops: CDR1 SGHRS, CDR2 YFSETQ. There are 15 residues in the CDR3.

Only one count was recorded for this clone. The V and J genes are TRBV2 and TRBJ2-5; tentatively, D is TRBD1 (5 bases). V was trimmed by 4 bases and J by 5 bases, leaving 14 bases between them. The germline CDR1 and CDR2 sequences are SNHLY and FYNNEI. The CDR3 is 14 residues long. The CDR3 DNA sequence: TGTGCCAGCAGTGGGGTCAGGGTATCGGAGACCCAGTACTTC. Translating it yields CASSGVRVSETQYF.

V and J are TRBV28 and TRBJ2-7; 7 positions agree with TRBD2. The V and J ends lost 4 bases and 5 bases, in that order; junction bases with no gene match: 8. From germline, CDR1 is MDHEN and CDR2 SYDVKM. This CDR3 spans 14 amino acids. In DNA form, the CDR3 reads TGTGCCAGCAGTTCCTCGGGAGGAGGGAACGAGCAGTACTTC. Its protein is CASSSSGGGNEQYF. The variable domain in full, completed from reference TRBV28 and TRBJ2-7, reads DVKVTQSSRYLVKRTGEKVFLECVQDMDHENMFWYRQDPGLGLRLIYFSYDVKMKEKGDIPEGYSVSREKKERFSLILESASTNQTSMYLCASSSSGGGNEQYFGPGTRLTVT.

For this clone: This specimen includes other DNA sequences encoding the same CDR3. The CDR3 loop is CASSIAGESYEQYF. The CDR3 DNA sequence: TGTGCCAGTAGTATCGCGGGTGAGTCCTACGAGCAGTACTTC. This chain uses TRBV19 with TRBJ2-7; weak D call: TRBD2 (5 bases). The length of the CDR3 is 14 residues. Looked up from germline, CDR1 is LNHDA and CDR2 is SQIVND (reference sequence). Trimming left V 3 bases short and J 1 base short, with 10 bases between.

The chain couples TRBV5-4 to TRBJ2-7; unclear D gene. The CDR3 contains 13 residues. In germline, CDR1 is SGHNT, CDR2 YYREEE (reference sequence). With 1 base removed from V and 2 bases from J, the gap between germline ends came to 7 bases. The chain's CDR3 is CASSLTTAYEQYF. CDR3 sequence (DNA): TGTGCCAGCAGCTTGACCACTGCCTACGAGCAGTACTTC.

The chain uses TRBV13 and TRBJ2-7; D may be TRBD2 (6 bases). In germline, CDR1 is PRHDT, CDR2 FYEKMQ (reference sequence). V lost 5 bases to trimming and J lost 2 bases, with 19 bases between them. The CDR3 sequence is 16 residues long. CDR3 region: CASSTRTITGTYEQYF. CDR3 bases: TGTGCCAGCAGCACCCGGACTATCACAGGAACCTACGAGCAGTACTTC.

This clone appeared once. The chain recombines TRBV6-1 with TRBJ2-7; 7 positions agree with TRBD1. Germline trimming cut 0 bases from V and 2 bases from J; bases unmatched to any gene: 10. CDR3 length: 17 amino acids. Germline CDR1 MNHNS, CDR2 SASEGT. This CDR3 is CASSEAVGATGPYEQYF. CDR3 bases: TGTGCCAGCAGTGAAGCGGTAGGTGCGACAGGGCCCTACGAGCAGTACTTC.

The chain uses TRBV7-6 and TRBJ2-1; TRBD2 matches at 11 bases. CDR3 size: 17 residues. The germline gives CDR1 SGHVS, CDR2 FNYEAQ. Trimming at V came to 3 bases and at J to 0 bases, leaving 4 bases not matched to a gene. The CDR3 region has the DNA TGTGCCAGCAGCTTGGGACTAGCGGAGAGCTCCTACAATGAGCAGTTCTTC. It translates to CASSLGLAESSYNEQFF.

The J gene is TRBJ2-7, the V gene TRBV28; possibly TRBD1 for D (5 bases). V was pared by 3 bases and J by 5 bases, with 11 bases between. CDR1 is MDHEN and CDR2 is SYDVKM in the germline V gene. The CDR3 runs 13 residues. The CDR3 coding sequence is TGTGCCAGCAGTTTTAACAGGTTGAACGAGCAGTACTTC. Translated, it gives CASSFNRLNEQYF.

The V gene is TRBV14, the J gene TRBJ1-1, with D uncertain. Germline V gene sequence: CDR1 SGHDN, CDR2 FVKESK. Trimming pared 7 bases from V and 0 bases from J, leaving 9 bases between. The CDR3 sequence is 13 residues long. Written as DNA, the CDR3 is TGTGCCAGCACCCGACGGATGAACACTGAAGCTTTCTTT. Translating it yields CASTRRMNTEAFF.

This clone was counted a single time. As DNA, the CDR3 is TGTGCCACCAGCAGAGCCCTAGCGGCCATACAAGAGACCCAGTACTTC. This gives the protein CATSRALAAIQETQYF. This chain joins TRBV15 and TRBJ2-5; 7 bases match TRBD2. The CDR3 covers 16 residues. V lost 1 base, J lost 2 bases, and 7 bases stayed unmatched. CDR1 and CDR2 (germline): LNHNV, YYDKDF (reference sequence). Filled out from reference TRBV15 and TRBJ2-5, the complete variable domain reads DAMVIQNPRYQVTQFGKPVTLSCSQTLNHNVMYWYQQKSSQAPKLLFHYYDKDFNNEADTPDNFQSRRPNTSFCFLDIRSPGLGDTAMYLCATSRALAAIQETQYFGPGTRLLVL.

The genes are TRBV5-6 and TRBJ2-7; the D gene is possibly TRBD2 (6 bases). Germline CDR1 reads SGHDT; CDR2 reads YYEEEE. V was cut by 2 bases and J by 2 bases, with 14 bases left in between. The CDR3 covers 15 residues. CDR3 DNA: TGTGCCAGCAGCTTCAGCCAGCGGGTTCCCTACGAGCAGTACTTC. It is translated as CASSFSQRVPYEQYF.

V and J are TRBV7-9 and TRBJ2-5; TRBD2 matches at 9 bases. The CDR3 sequence is 13 residues long. Germline CDR1 SEHNR, CDR2 FQNEAQ (reference sequence). Unmatched junction bases numbered 3, after V lost 5 bases and J lost 5 bases. Here the CDR3 DNA reads TGTGCCAGCAGCCCTGGACTAGCGGAGACCCAGTACTTC. Translation gives CASSPGLAETQYF.

The V call is TRBV5-6, the J call TRBJ1-2; 7 bases match TRBD1. The V segment lost 5 bases and the J segment 9 bases; nucleotides outside the gene matches: 7. The CDR3 is 12 amino acids. Per germline, CDR1 SGHDT and CDR2 YYEEEE. The CDR3 DNA follows: TGTGCCAGCAGTATAGGGACAGTGAGCTACACCTTC. It specifies CASSIGTVSYTF.

V and J are TRBV13 and TRBJ2-7, with D perhaps TRBD2 (6 bases). The V and J ends lost 1 base and 7 bases respectively, with 11 bases between them. CDR1 and CDR2 from the germline V gene are PRHDT and FYEKMQ (reference sequence). The CDR3 spans 13 residues. The DNA for the CDR3 is TGTGCCAGCAGCTTAGCGGGAGTACCTGAGCAGTACTTC. As protein: CASSLAGVPEQYF.

CDR3 DNA: TGTGCCAGCAGTTCTGGACTAGCGGGAACCACCTACGAGCAGTACTTC. Translation: CASSSGLAGTTYEQYF. The rearrangement uses TRBV27 and TRBJ2-7, with 12 positions matching TRBD2. The ends lost 4 bases at V and 2 bases at J; junction bases unmatched: 6. CDR1 MNHEY and CDR2 SMNVEV come from the germline V gene (reference sequence). The CDR3 covers 16 residues.

The chain has TRBV28 and TRBJ2-2; a possible D gene is TRBD1 (6 bases). CDR1 and CDR2 (germline): MDHEN, SYDVKM. This CDR3 has 17 amino acids. Trimming removed 5 bases at V and 6 bases at J, with 22 bases between. DNA of the CDR3: TGTGCCAGCAGTCCAAAGGGGACACTTGAATGGGCCGGGGAGCTGTTTTTT. It yields the protein CASSPKGTLEWAGELFF.

The genes are TRBV28 and TRBJ2-5; D perhaps matches TRBD1 (6 bases). CDR1 and CDR2 from the germline V gene are MDHEN and SYDVKM. Trimming shortened V by 3 bases and J by 11 bases, and 13 bases separated the two germline ends. The CDR3 sequence is 12 residues long. The DNA of the CDR3 is TGTGCCAGCAGTTTGGGGTCGCAGGGGCAGTACTTC. It encodes CASSLGSQGQYF.

The genes are TRBV4-1 and TRBJ1-2; 7 positions match TRBD1. V gave up 1 base and J gave up 5 bases; unmatched junction bases: 10. Per germline, CDR1 MGHRA and CDR2 YSYEKL. CDR3 length: 16 amino acids. The CDR3 DNA sequence: TGCGCCAGCAGCCAAGGGGGCCACAGGGGTTTTTATGGCTACACCTTC. Residues: CASSQGGHRGFYGYTF.

The V and J genes are TRBV5-1 and TRBJ2-1; the match to TRBD2 covers 8 bases. The CDR3 length is 15 residues. V trimming: 1 base; J trimming: 3 bases; junction bases outside the gene matches: 3. CDR1 is SGHRS and CDR2 is YFSETQ in the germline V gene. The CDR3 DNA is TGCGCCAGCAGCTTGTACAGCGGGAGCTACAATGAGCAGTTCTTC. Translation: CASSLYSGSYNEQFF.

This chain links TRBV28 with TRBJ1-4; 7 nucleotides align to TRBD1. This CDR3 comprises 19 residues. Germline V gene lookup returns CDR1 MDHEN and CDR2 SYDVKM. Losses at the gene ends were 7 bases for V and 5 bases for J; bases not matched to a gene: 22. Written as DNA, the CDR3 is TGTGCCAGCACAGGGGGGACGGTGCAAATTCCTCCCATCAATGAAAAACTGTTTTTT. This gives the protein CASTGGTVQIPPINEKLFF.

V is TRBV11-1 and J is TRBJ2-7; the D gene is possibly TRBD1 (5 bases). V was trimmed by 1 base and J by 6 bases, leaving 10 bases between them. CDR1 SGHAT and CDR2 FQDESV come from the germline V gene (reference sequence). The CDR3 runs to 13 residues. The chain's CDR3 is CASSLGGWVEQYF. CDR3 coding DNA: TGTGCCAGCAGCTTAGGGGGCTGGGTCGAGCAGTACTTC. Combining the CDR3 with reference TRBV11-1 and TRBJ2-7 gives the whole variable domain EAEVAQSPRYKITEKSQAVAFWCDPISGHATLYWYRQILGQGPELLVQFQDESVVDDSQLPKDRFSAERLKGVDSTLKIQPAELGDSAMYLCASSLGGWVEQYFGPGTRLTVT.

As to this clone: This clone may be a read error of a much larger clone one base away. This chain connects TRBV19 to TRBJ2-5, with 10 bases lining up with TRBD1. The DNA end is more similar to TRBJ2-7, so the J call may be wrong. This CDR3 contains 14 residues. The germline V gene encodes CDR1 LNHDA and CDR2 SQIVND (reference sequence). The CDR3 loop is CASSAGTGVYEQYF. CDR3 bases: TGTGCCAGTAGTGCCGGGACAGGGGTCTACGAGCAGTACTTC.

The chain is built from TRBV25-1 and TRBJ1-1; D remains ambiguous. Germline V lookup: CDR1 MGHDK, CDR2 SYGVNS. V was clipped by 1 base and J by 4 bases, with 13 bases between them. The CDR3 has 15 amino acids. Here the CDR3 DNA reads TGTGCCAGCAGTGAATTAGCAGCGGGCGGCACTGAAGCTTTCTTT. This gives the protein CASSELAAGGTEAFF.

This sequence joins TRBV4-1 and TRBJ2-1, with TRBD2 matching over 11 bases. Germline-derived CDR1 and CDR2 are MGHRA and YSYEKL. With 4 bases clipped from V and 3 bases from J, the junction kept 5 bases outside the gene matches. This CDR3 has 16 amino acids. The CDR3 sequence: CASSLLAGGDYNEQFF. CDR3 coding DNA: TGCGCCAGCAGCCTATTAGCGGGAGGGGACTACAATGAGCAGTTCTTC.

The rearrangement uses TRBV7-6 and TRBJ2-1; D is uncertain. Germline V gene sequence: CDR1 SGHVS, CDR2 FNYEAQ. The CDR3 is 13 amino acids. Trimming left V 5 bases short and J 1 base short, with 6 bases between. DNA for the CDR3: TGTGCCAGCAGCACGACTTCCTACAATGAGCAGTTCTTC. Protein: CASSTTSYNEQFF. Full variable domain (missing parts from reference TRBV7-6 and TRBJ2-1): GAGVSQSPRYKVTKRGQDVALRCDPISGHVSLYWYRQALGQGPEFLTYFNYEAQQDKSGLPNDRFSAERPEGSISTLTIQRTEQRDSAMYRCASSTTSYNEQFFGPGTRLTVL.

The V gene is TRBV5-1, the J gene TRBJ2-7; 8 nucleotides agree with TRBD1. CDR1 SGHRS and CDR2 YFSETQ come from the germline V gene. CDR3 length equals 16 residues. With 4 bases clipped from V and 3 bases from J, the junction kept 12 bases outside the gene matches. DNA of the CDR3: TGCGCCAGCAGCGTAATAACCGGGACAGGACTCTACGAGCAGTACTTC. The encoded protein is CASSVITGTGLYEQYF.

The genes are TRBV1 and TRBJ2-7; TRBD2, the D gene given by the table, was not confirmed from the DNA. TRBV1 counts as a pseudogene. This CDR3 comprises 15 residues. CDR3 amino acids: CTSSQEYASGYEQYF. CDR3 DNA sequence: TGCACCAGCAGCCAAGAATACGCTAGCGGCTACGAGCAGTACTTC.